This TCR beta chain was obtained from a study of blood T cells in healthy people across ages. Together with a sample-barcoded 5' primer, a J-beta primer mix was included in a second PCR lasting roughly 6 to 12 cycles. TCRdb re-called the 5' RACE reads with MiXCR, one entry per CDR3 protein. The data contain about 700,000 distinct CDR3 sequences, 32% of them singletons. This clonotype has a count of ten or more. Its target is unknown. Notes on the study in general: Long-lived donors had more naive CD4+ cells and higher diversity than aged donors.

The CDR3 consists of 19 residues. Between the trimmed V and J ends, which lost 4 bases and 0 bases, there was a span of 22 bases. The receptor comes from an elderly woman in good health. The J gene is TRBJ1-5, the V gene TRBV12-3 or TRBV12-4; D not certain. The sample taken for sequencing was blood. The CDR3 DNA reads TGTGCCAGCAGTTCTCATAGTTTGGGGAGGGCATATAGCAATCAGCCCCAGCATTTT. This gives the protein CASSSHSLGRAYSNQPQHF.